This entry concerns a single T cell receptor beta chain. In its sample, this clone was seen a few times. The clone's antigen remains unknown. No much larger clone is present one base from it, and per-base qualities are unavailable. This entry comes from a study of radiation and T cells in renal cell carcinoma (dated by TCRdb to the early 2020s). A note on the overall study: Samples came from a clinical trial, in which primary renal cell carcinomas received 15 Gy stereotactic body radiation therapy followed by nephrectomy 4 weeks later. A total of 50 to 60 samples underwent TCR beta sequencing, made up of about 26 tumors and about 27 peripheral blood samples. In the 53 samples combined, some 4,000,000 unique CDR3 nucleotide sequences were found, encoding about 3 million unique CDR3 amino acid sequences. The paper's findings and limits, for the study overall: Top tumor clonotypes rose in blood from baseline to 2 weeks post-radiation, then contracted by 4 weeks, suggesting transient expansion of tumor-resident clones. Because pretreatment tumor biopsies were not available, the study could not determine whether clonotypes were already present within the tumor at baseline. Effects of radiation dose or scheduling on the TCR repertoire could not be addressed with the single-armed trial design. Blood repertoire dynamics were not followed beyond 4 weeks after treatment.

Following the manufacturer's recommendations, the immunoSEQ kit was used to generate TCR beta libraries from genomic DNA. Library preparation used a first multiplex PCR with proprietary primers, then a second PCR adding unique barcodes, with bead cleanups after each round. Each sample batch included a kit-provided positive control reaction and a negative control reaction. The final libraries underwent checking on an Agilent 4200 TapeStation D1000 ScreenTape, volumetric pooling, and quantification by qPCR. Sequencing was performed on an Illumina NextSeq500 using a MidOutput 150-cycle cartridge, with 156 Read1 cycles, 15 Index1 cycles, and the kit custom primers. The pooled library was loaded at 0.95 to 1 pM, with a 20% PhiX control spiked in. The study's processing was this. Vendor-processed data were analyzed in R, and a clonotype was defined as all T cells sharing the same CDR3 nucleotide sequence. In the clone abundance analyses, frequencies in each sample were normalized to that sample's 10,000 most abundant clones. Public T cell clones, averaging fewer than five per sample, were removed before analysis. Tumor-enriched and baseline blood-enriched clonotypes were defined by at least a 32-fold difference in abundance between compartments. A beta-binomial differential abundance model was applied to find clonotypes that expanded or contracted between blood time points. Tumor-blood repertoire similarity was measured with the Baroni-Urbani and Buser coefficient, and group comparisons used two-tailed Wilcoxon tests in R. The immuneACCESS repertoire file appears here via TCRdb, limited to in-frame rearrangements. These files lack a portion of the clones; in checked studies, under half of the deficit traces to unresolved V genes, and the cause of the others is not known. V, J and clone size are those of that table, while D and trimming were read from the DNA. The sample contains 120,000 or so clones, about four fifths of them found a single time. The ten largest clones take up roughly 5% of the sample.

The sample's time point label is to be understood as: blood 2 weeks post-SBRT. The intended sense of this specimen's treatment or condition label: 15 Gy SBRT to primary tumor, nephrectomy 4 weeks later. To follow tumor-enriched clonotypes, serial peripheral blood was collected from radiation-treated patients at baseline and at 2 weeks and 4 weeks after SBRT. Renal cell carcinoma with clear cell pathology was present in all patients. The QIAamp DNA Blood Mini Kit (Qiagen) was used to prepare genomic DNA for TCR sequencing. The analyses included only samples that passed all quality control checks. The CDR3 holds 13 amino acids from the cysteine to the phenylalanine. Just the 39-base CDR3 DNA is kept, in frame starting at base 1. Looking up the germline V gene yields CDR1 SGHVS and CDR2 FNYEAQ. The junction shows trimming of 4 bases on V and 1 base on J, plus 6 bases between the germline ends.

Sample: blood, taken from a patient whose treatment included radiotherapy and nephrectomy. This receptor chain uses TRBV7-6 and TRBJ2-3; there is no confident call for the D gene. The receptor was isolated from a man aged 50 to 59 with renal cell carcinoma. The CDR3 protein: CASSSVGTDTQYF. The DNA reads as follows: TGTGCCAGCAGCTCCGTTGGCACAGATACGCAGTATTTT.